The next 5 T cell receptor beta chains were all read from a single sample in a study of cytomegalovirus exposure and HLA in healthy donors (dated by TCRdb to about 2017). Library preparation employed the immunoSEQ multiplex PCR assay. The multiplex PCR relied on a mix of 60 forward primers for TCR Vbeta segments and 13 reverse primers for TCR Jbeta segments. Held by TCRdb, this immuneACCESS table contains in-frame sequences only and omits some clones. Under half of the omission traces to an unresolved V gene where checked; the cause of the rest is unknown. This sample lists about 160,000 clones; roughly 73% were detected once. Roughly 1.5% of the sample lies in the top ten. Specimen: PBMCs. The receptors originated from a woman aged 30 to 39 in good health and CMV-seronegative.

The chain carries TRBV16 and TRBJ2-2; 8 positions match TRBD1. V was clipped by 7 bases and J by 0 bases; unmatched bases: 7. This CDR3 has 16 amino acids. Looked up from germline, CDR1 is KGHSY and CDR2 is FQNENV. CDR3 residues: CASTDEDRANTGELFF. The DNA of the CDR3 is TGTGCCAGCACCGATGAGGACAGGGCGAACACCGGGGAGCTGTTTTTT.

Remarks on this clone: A junction boundary mismatches the germline segment, possibly from a read error. This chain connects TRBV7-7 to TRBJ1-4; 8 bases match TRBD1. The CDR3 consists of 15 residues. Germline CDR1 and CDR2: SSHAT and FNYEAQ (reference sequence). The CDR3 here is CASSLGQGGEEKLFF. The CDR3 DNA follows: TGTGCTAGCAGCCTCGGACAGGGTGGAGAAGAAAAACTGTTTTTT.

The chain couples TRBV6-6 to TRBJ2-2; tentative D call: TRBD2 (7 bases). From germline, CDR1 is MNHNY and CDR2 SVGAGI (reference sequence). Trimming left V 11 bases short and J 5 bases short, with 21 bases between. The CDR3 has 15 amino acids. The CDR3 spells CAGSPRGGGTGELFF. The CDR3 DNA is TGTGCCGGATCCCCGAGGGGGGGCGGAACCGGGGAGCTGTTTTTT.

V usage is TRBV10-3 and J usage is TRBJ2-7; 7 positions match TRBD1. This CDR3 has 15 amino acids. V shed 11 bases and J 4 bases; nucleotides not matched to a gene: 17. Germline CDR1 is ENHRY and CDR2 is SYGVKD. The CDR3 protein is CAVGASDRDLYEQYF. In nucleotides, the CDR3 is TGTGCCGTAGGGGCCAGTGACAGGGATCTTTACGAGCAGTACTTC.

The J gene is TRBJ2-3, the V gene TRBV5-1; 8 nucleotides align to TRBD1. The ends lost 0 bases at V and 6 bases at J; junction bases unmatched: 9. In germline, CDR1 is SGHRS, CDR2 YFSETQ. The CDR3 is 16 amino acids. DNA of the CDR3: TGCGCCAGCAGCTTGGTAGGGCAGGGGGCCTGGGATACGCAGTATTTT. Translation: CASSLVGQGAWDTQYF.